These 27 T cell receptor beta chains came from one sample sequenced in a study of human T cells and chemical hapten exposure. TCRdb reanalysed the RACE reads using MiXCR and keeps one entry per CDR3 protein. In the table there are some 52,000 distinct CDR3 sequences, 9.5% to 12% of which are singletons. Specified time point: patch test 1, 2 weeks after DPC sensitization. Treatment: therapeutic diphenylcyclopropenone sensitization with weekly scalp DPC. Total RNA extraction was carried out from unfractionated whole blood. The source was whole blood, collected in connection with sensitization to the hapten diphenylcyclopropenone (DPC). The origin of the receptors is a woman in her 40s with alopecia areata. Some clones in this sample may be carry-over from other donors' samples.

This clonotype was detected many times. The V and J genes are TRBV20-1 and TRBJ1-4; TRBD1 aligns across 7 bases. CDR3 length equals 13 residues. J was trimmed by 10 bases and V by 0 bases; bases with no gene match: 5. The germline V gene encodes CDR1 DFQATT and CDR2 SNEGSKA (reference sequence). The CDR3 nucleotides read TGCAGTGCTAGAGAATCCAGGGGGGGAAAACTGTTTTTT. Translated, it gives CSARESRGGKLFF.

V gene TRBV6-2 or TRBV6-3 combines with J gene TRBJ1-1; 7 nucleotides line up with TRBD1. The CDR3 extends over 13 amino acids. Germline lookup yields CDR1 MNHEY and CDR2 SVGEGT. V lost 6 bases and J lost 7; bases outside the gene matches: 8. The CDR3 loop is CASSRDRADEAFF. The CDR3 DNA sequence: TGTGCCAGCAGCCGGGACAGAGCTGATGAAGCTTTCTTT.

This clonotype was seen ten or more times. This rearrangement joins TRBV5-6 to TRBJ2-4; 7 nucleotides agree with TRBD1. The CDR3 extends over 14 amino acids. Per germline, CDR1 SGHDT and CDR2 YYEEEE. V shed 2 bases, J shed 7 bases, and the junction held 6 bases outside the gene matches. The CDR3: CASSFRGRINIQYF. In DNA, the CDR3 is TGTGCCAGCAGCTTTAGGGGGCGCATTAACATTCAGTACTTC.

This clonotype has a count of ten or more. The chain is built from TRBV5-5 and TRBJ1-5; D not resolved. Trimming took 0 bases from V and 3 from J, leaving 7 bases between them. The CDR3 sequence is 14 residues long. Germline V gene data show CDR1 as SGHKS and CDR2 as YYEKEE (reference sequence). CDR3 loop: CASSLGGTNQPQHF. DNA of the CDR3: TGTGCCAGCAGCTTGGGGGGTACCAATCAGCCCCAGCATTTT.

This clonotype has more than one count but fewer than ten. The V call is TRBV7-9, the J call TRBJ1-6, with 7 nucleotides matching TRBD1. From germline, CDR1 is SEHNR and CDR2 FQNEAQ (reference sequence). V was clipped by 3 bases and J by 8 bases; unmatched bases: 4. The CDR3 sequence is 14 residues long. CDR3 coding DNA: TGTGCCAGCAGCTTGACAGGGAGATATTCACCCCTCCACTTT. Its protein product is CASSLTGRYSPLHF.

The chain employs TRBV27 and TRBJ1-5; no firm D call. Trimming took 1 base from V and 8 from J, leaving 15 bases between them. The CDR3 covers 15 residues. The germline gives CDR1 MNHEY, CDR2 SMNVEV (reference sequence). As DNA, the CDR3 is TGTGCCAGCAGTTTATATGGGGTACCTCAAGAGCCCCAGCATTTT. This codes for CASSLYGVPQEPQHF.

This clonotype showed up just a few times. The V gene is TRBV12-3 or TRBV12-4, the J gene TRBJ1-2; D unresolved. CDR3 length equals 13 residues. V was cut by 8 bases and J by 0 bases, with 10 bases left in between. DNA for the CDR3: TGTGCCAGCTACGGCGGAGCTAACTATGGCTACACCTTC. Translated: CASYGGANYGYTF.

This clonotype showed up just a few times. This chain connects TRBV9 to TRBJ2-2; D ambiguous. The V gene lost 2 bases and the J gene lost 0 bases, with 8 bases spanning the gap. CDR3 size: 15 residues. Germline V gene lookup returns CDR1 SGDLS and CDR2 YYNGEE. The CDR3 nucleotides read TGTGCCAGCAGCGTGACCCTAACGAACACCGGGGAGCTGTTTTTT. Translating gives CASSVTLTNTGELFF.

This clonotype was observed at least ten times. J is TRBJ2-3 and V is TRBV10-3, with TRBD2 identical over 14 bases. V shed 0 bases and J 2 bases; nucleotides not matched to a gene: 4. Germline assignment: CDR1 ENHRY and CDR2 SYGVKD. The CDR3 sequence is 18 residues long. The CDR3, as DNA: TGTGCCATCAGTGAGTCCGGGACTAGCGGGGGACTCACAGATACGCAGTATTTT. Its protein product is CAISESGTSGGLTDTQYF.

This clonotype was seen a few times. The CDR3 is CATTLPGGIYEQYF. In nucleotides, the CDR3 is TGTGCCACCACCCTACCAGGGGGGATTTACGAGCAGTACTTC. The chain couples TRBV5-4 to TRBJ2-7; possible D gene TRBD1, 7 bases. Trimming removed 9 bases from V and 4 bases from J, with 20 bases in between. The CDR3 extends over 14 amino acids. From germline, CDR1 is SGHNT and CDR2 YYREEE (reference sequence).

There are many counts of this clonotype. The chain has TRBV27 and TRBJ2-2; perhaps TRBD2 as D (6 bases). The length of the CDR3 is 11 residues. CDR1 is MNHEY and CDR2 is SMNVEV in the germline V gene (reference sequence). V was cut by 5 bases and J by 8 bases, with 6 bases left in between. The CDR3 sequence is CASSRGGELFF. CDR3 nucleotides: TGTGCCAGCAGTCGGGGGGGGGAGCTGTTTTTT.

The sample holds many counts of this clonotype. The chain carries TRBV10-3 and TRBJ2-3; perhaps TRBD2 as D (6 bases). Germline assignment: CDR1 ENHRY and CDR2 SYGVKD. CDR3 length equals 15 residues. V lost 2 bases and J 0 bases, leaving 9 bases between the germline ends. CDR3 nucleotides: TGTGCCATCAGTGAGGGGACTCTTAGCACAGATACGCAGTATTTT. Protein product: CAISEGTLSTDTQYF.

This clonotype has at least ten counts. The J gene is TRBJ1-4, the V gene TRBV6-1; TRBD1 matches at 7 bases. The V and J ends lost 6 bases and 8 bases, in that order; junction bases with no gene match: 9. Germline assignment: CDR1 MNHNS and CDR2 SASEGT. The CDR3 has 14 residues. DNA of the CDR3: TGTGCCAGCAGCTCCGACAGGGTGGGGGAAAAACTGTTTTTT. It specifies CASSSDRVGEKLFF.

In this sample, this clonotype turned up a few times. The J gene is TRBJ1-5, the V gene TRBV7-3; 10 bases line up with TRBD1. The trim removed 4 bases at V and 7 bases at J, leaving 4 bases unmatched. CDR1 and CDR2 (germline): SGHTA, FQGTGA. The CDR3 runs 14 residues. The CDR3 bases are TGTGCCAGCAGCTCGACAGGGGGCGGCCAGCCCCAGCATTTT. Protein product: CASSSTGGGQPQHF.

This clonotype was counted many times. The CDR3 loop reads CAIRDRTEAFF. CDR3 DNA sequence: TGTGCCATCAGGGATCGGACAGAAGCTTTCTTT. The chain couples TRBV10-3 to TRBJ1-1; D is perhaps TRBD1 (5 bases). From germline, CDR1 is ENHRY and CDR2 SYGVKD. V was pared by 6 bases and J by 8 bases, with 10 bases between. This CDR3 has 11 amino acids.

The chain uses TRBV5-1 and TRBJ2-2, with TRBD1 matching 9 bases. Looked up from germline, CDR1 is SGHRS and CDR2 is YFSETQ. This CDR3 is 15 amino acids long. The DNA for the CDR3 is TGCGCGGGCGAAAGGACAGGGGAAAACACCGGGGAGCTGTTTTTT. Amino acids: CAGERTGENTGELFF.

This clonotype was recorded many times. This chain joins TRBV5-4 and TRBJ2-5; 9 bases match TRBD2. With V trimmed by 3 bases and J by 2 bases, 8 bases remained unmatched. The germline V gene has CDR1 SGHNT and CDR2 YYREEE (reference sequence). This CDR3 region has 16 residues. Written as DNA, the CDR3 is TGTGCCAGCAGCTGGGGTAGCGGGGGTCCACAAGAGACCCAGTACTTC. Its translation: CASSWGSGGPQETQYF. The full variable domain, completed using reference TRBV5-4 and TRBJ2-5, is ETGVTQSPTHLIKTRGQQVTLRCSSQSGHNTVSWYQQALGQGPQFIFQYYREEENGRGNFPPRFSGLQFPNYSSELNVNALELDDSALYLCASSWGSGGPQETQYFGPGTRLLVL.

This clonotype was observed a handful of times. For the CDR3, the DNA is TGCAGTGCTAGAGATGGGGCGGTTGAAAAACTGTTTTTT. Its translation: CSARDGAVEKLFF. The chain uses TRBV20-1 and TRBJ1-4, with D possibly TRBD1 on 5 matching bases. The germline gives CDR1 DFQATT, CDR2 SNEGSKA (reference sequence). The CDR3 extends over 13 amino acids. Trimming pared 0 bases from V and 7 bases from J, leaving 9 bases between.

This clonotype was seen only a few times. CDR3: CASSHKLDRAGEQYF. The CDR3 region has the DNA TGTGCCAGCAGCCATAAATTGGACAGGGCCGGCGAGCAGTACTTC. The gene calls are TRBV7-9 and TRBJ2-7; 8 bases agree with TRBD1. This CDR3 is 15 amino acids long. Germline-derived CDR1 and CDR2 are SEHNR and FQNEAQ (reference sequence). V shed 5 bases, J shed 6 bases, and the junction held 12 bases outside the gene matches.

The V gene is TRBV20-1, the J gene TRBJ1-1; D unresolved. Looked up from germline, CDR1 is DFQATT and CDR2 is SNEGSKA (reference sequence). The CDR3 is made up of 14 amino acids. V was cut by 1 base and J by 4 bases, with 13 bases left in between. The CDR3 region has the DNA TGCAGTGCTAGAGGGGAAGGGAGGGCCACTGAAGCTTTCTTT. This sequence encodes CSARGEGRATEAFF.

This clonotype was counted at least ten times. The rearrangement joins TRBV20-1 to TRBJ2-1; no firm D call. The CDR3 spans 15 residues. From germline, CDR1 is DFQATT and CDR2 SNEGSKA (reference sequence). The V gene lost 0 bases and the J gene lost 0 bases, with 9 bases spanning the gap. The CDR3 nucleotides are TGCAGTGCTAGAGATCTCAGCTACTCCTACAATGAGCAGTTCTTC. Translating gives CSARDLSYSYNEQFF.

The rearrangement links TRBV10-1 to TRBJ2-3; D uncertain. Looked up from germline, CDR1 is WNHNN and CDR2 is SYGVQD (reference sequence). The ends were cut back, 0 bases at V and 4 bases at J, with 14 bases in the middle. The CDR3 spans 16 residues. DNA for the CDR3: TGCGCCAGCAGTGAGTCTAGGGCGGAGAGGCCAGATACGCAGTATTTT. Its protein product is CASSESRAERPDTQYF.

The chain is built from TRBV3-1 and TRBJ1-5, with D unresolved. Per germline, CDR1 LGHDT and CDR2 YNNKEL (reference sequence). The CDR3 totals 14 residues. V lost 1 base and J lost 4, with 8 bases in between. The chain's CDR3 is CASSQVWGNQPQHF. The DNA for the CDR3 is TGTGCCAGCAGCCAAGTCTGGGGAAATCAGCCCCAGCATTTT.

This chain joins TRBV7-9 and TRBJ1-1; maybe TRBD1 (6 bases). The germline gives CDR1 SEHNR, CDR2 FQNEAQ (reference sequence). This CDR3 contains 15 residues. Trimming stripped 4 bases from V and 0 bases from J, with 12 bases between. CDR3 sequence reads: CASSYAGEMNTEAFF. DNA of the CDR3: TGTGCCAGCAGCTATGCAGGGGAAATGAACACTGAAGCTTTCTTT. Combining the CDR3 with reference TRBV7-9 and TRBJ1-1 gives the whole variable domain DTGVSQNPRHKITKRGQNVTFRCDPISEHNRLYWYRQTLGQGPEFLTYFQNEAQLEKSRLLSDRFSAERPKGSFSTLEIQRTEQGDSAMYLCASSYAGEMNTEAFFGQGTRLTVV.

This clonotype occurred a few times. The rearrangement uses TRBV7-3 and TRBJ2-1; 14 bases agree with TRBD2. The CDR3 is 16 amino acids. Germline V gene data show CDR1 as SGHTA and CDR2 as FQGTGA. The V segment lost 2 bases and the J segment 8 bases; nucleotides outside the gene matches: 5. CDR3 bases: TGTGCCAGCAGCTTAGCAGGGACTAGCGGGAGCTATGAGCAGTTCTTC. As protein: CASSLAGTSGSYEQFF. The full variable domain, its missing parts supplied by reference TRBV7-3 and TRBJ2-1, is GAGVSQTPSNKVTEKGKYVELRCDPISGHTALYWYRQSLGQGPEFLIYFQGTGAADDSGLPNDRFFAVRPEGSVSTLKIQRTERGDSAVYLCASSLAGTSGSYEQFFGPGTRLTVL.

The table lists this clonotype with many counts. This chain links TRBV29-1 with TRBJ2-1; D unclear. The length of the CDR3 is 13 residues. Germline values: CDR1 SQVTM, CDR2 ANQGSEA. Trimming left V 4 bases short and J 7 bases short, with 14 bases between. Here the CDR3 reads CSVGKGTWNEQFF. As DNA, the CDR3 is TGCAGCGTTGGTAAGGGTACTTGGAATGAGCAGTTCTTC.

The sample holds many counts of this clonotype. The chain uses TRBV29-1 and TRBJ1-2, with TRBD1 as a possible D gene (6 bases). Germline loops: CDR1 SQVTM, CDR2 ANQGSEA. This CDR3 contains 12 residues. V was pared by 3 bases and J by 6 bases, with 11 bases between. The CDR3: CSVDWGADGYTF. In nucleotides, the CDR3 is TGCAGCGTTGATTGGGGGGCGGATGGCTACACCTTC.